These T cell receptor beta chains were read from a single sample in a study of blood T cells in healthy people across ages. TCRdb re-called the 5' RACE reads through MiXCR, storing one row per CDR3 protein. The sample records 600,000 to 800,000 distinct CDR3 sequences, around 52% being singletons. What was sequenced was blood. The receptors here all came from a woman aged 80 or over in good health. Both conserved end residues are part of each CDR3. The order of the fields is clone size, J gene, V gene, D gene, CDR3 DNA, CDR3 protein. A D gene is named only where the DNA matches it firmly. Some rows mark clone size as missing; the rest say once, few, many or name a class of expanded clone.

abundance: few; j_gene: TRBJ2-2; v_gene: TRBV7-8; d_gene: TRBD2; CDR3nt: TGTGCCACTCCATCCACGGGCGTCCGGACTAGCGGGAGGTTCGGCACCGGGGAGCTGTTTTTT; CDR3aa: CATPSTGVRTSGRFGTGELFF
abundance: -; j_gene: TRBJ2-5; v_gene: TRBV12-3/TRBV12-4; d_gene: TRBD2; CDR3nt: TGTGCCAGCAGCCGCACAACCGGGAGGGAGACCCAGTACTTC; CDR3aa: CASSRTTGRETQYF
abundance: -; j_gene: TRBJ1-5; v_gene: TRBV5-5; d_gene: -; CDR3nt: TGTGCCAGCAGCTTGGCAGGGTCGGGACAGCCCCAGCATTTT; CDR3aa: CASSLAGSGQPQHF
abundance: many; j_gene: TRBJ2-1; v_gene: TRBV6-6; d_gene: TRBD2; CDR3nt: TGTGCCAGCAGTTTAACGGGAGGAAACAATGAGCAGTTCTTC; CDR3aa: CASSLTGGNNEQFF
abundance: once; j_gene: TRBJ2-2; v_gene: TRBV25-1; d_gene: -; CDR3nt: TGTGCCAGCAGTTGGGGGAGTCCGGGGGAGCCGTTTTTT; CDR3aa: CASSWGSPGEPFF
abundance: many; j_gene: TRBJ1-4; v_gene: TRBV4-2; d_gene: TRBD1; CDR3nt: TGTGCCAGCAGCCAAGGGATAGGACAGGGTAATGAAAAACTGTTTTTT; CDR3aa: CASSQGIGQGNEKLFF
abundance: many; j_gene: TRBJ2-7; v_gene: TRBV27; d_gene: -; CDR3nt: TGTGCCAGCAGTTTAGGGGGTAGCGAGCAGTACTTC; CDR3aa: CASSLGGSEQYF
abundance: many; j_gene: TRBJ2-7; v_gene: TRBV5-1; d_gene: -; CDR3nt: TGCGCCAGCAGCTTGGGTACAGGGTTTTTCTACGAGCAGTACTTC; CDR3aa: CASSLGTGFFYEQYF
abundance: -; j_gene: TRBJ2-3; v_gene: TRBV4-1; d_gene: -; CDR3nt: TGCGCCAGCAGCCAAGATCGGGGCGGAGTATATACGCAGTATTTT; CDR3aa: CASSQDRGGVYTQYF
abundance: many; j_gene: TRBJ2-7; v_gene: TRBV28; d_gene: -; CDR3nt: TGTGCCAGCAGGGCTACTAGCTCCTACGAGCAGTACTTC; CDR3aa: CASRATSSYEQYF
abundance: -; j_gene: TRBJ2-7; v_gene: TRBV14; d_gene: -; CDR3nt: TGTGCCAGCAGCCCAGCAGGGATCTACAATGAGCAGTACTTC; CDR3aa: CASSPAGIYNEQYF
abundance: -; j_gene: TRBJ2-7; v_gene: TRBV5-1; d_gene: -; CDR3nt: TGCGCCAGCAGCGTGGAGAGTATAAGTGAGCAGTACTTC; CDR3aa: CASSVESISEQYF
abundance: -; j_gene: TRBJ1-1; v_gene: TRBV12-3/TRBV12-4; d_gene: -; CDR3nt: TGTGCCAGCAGTCTTCTAGAGAACACTGAAGCTTTCTTT; CDR3aa: CASSLLENTEAFF
abundance: once; j_gene: TRBJ2-3; v_gene: TRBV29-1; d_gene: TRBD2; CDR3nt: TGCAGCGTTGAAGATACATTGGCTAGCGGGGGAAATATTGATACGCAGTATTTT; CDR3aa: CSVEDTLASGGNIDTQYF
abundance: many; j_gene: TRBJ2-3; v_gene: TRBV20-1; d_gene: TRBD2; CDR3nt: TGCAGTGCTCCTTCGGGGGGTATTACAGATACGCAGTATTTT; CDR3aa: CSAPSGGITDTQYF
abundance: many; j_gene: TRBJ2-1; v_gene: TRBV29-1; d_gene: -; CDR3nt: TGCAGCGCCCCTCAGGGAAGCTCCTACAATGAGCAGTTCTTC; CDR3aa: CSAPQGSSYNEQFF
abundance: few; j_gene: TRBJ2-2; v_gene: TRBV20-1; d_gene: TRBD1; CDR3nt: TGCAGTGCTAGAGTACAGGGGGCGAGTGGAAACGGGGAGCTGTTTTTT; CDR3aa: CSARVQGASGNGELFF
abundance: few; j_gene: TRBJ2-3; v_gene: TRBV28; d_gene: TRBD2; CDR3nt: TGTGCCAGCAGTTTCAGTACTAGCGGTCCTCGAAGCACAGATACGCAGTATTTT; CDR3aa: CASSFSTSGPRSTDTQYF
abundance: -; j_gene: TRBJ2-3; v_gene: TRBV20-1; d_gene: TRBD2; CDR3nt: TGCAGTGCTAGAGTTCAAGCGGGGGGGCCTGATACGCAGTATTTT; CDR3aa: CSARVQAGGPDTQYF
abundance: -; j_gene: TRBJ2-1; v_gene: TRBV29-1; d_gene: -; CDR3nt: TGCAGCGGCTACGGGAGCTCCTACAATGAGCAGTTCTTC; CDR3aa: CSGYGSSYNEQFF
abundance: -; j_gene: TRBJ1-2; v_gene: TRBV12-3/TRBV12-4; d_gene: TRBD1; CDR3nt: TGTGCCAGCAGCCCGCAGGGGGGATATGACTACACCTTC; CDR3aa: CASSPQGGYDYTF
abundance: -; j_gene: TRBJ2-2; v_gene: TRBV29-1; d_gene: -; CDR3nt: TGCAGCGTTGATCCCGGGTGGGGGACCGGGGAGCTGTTTTTT; CDR3aa: CSVDPGWGTGELFF
abundance: -; j_gene: TRBJ1-2; v_gene: TRBV7-2; d_gene: -; CDR3nt: TGTGCCAGCCGCCAAACAGGGACGACTAACTATGGCTACACCTTC; CDR3aa: CASRQTGTTNYGYTF
abundance: -; j_gene: TRBJ2-1; v_gene: TRBV14; d_gene: TRBD2; CDR3nt: TGTGCCAGCAGCCAAGTCCTAGGGCTAGCGGGAGATGAGCAGTTCTTC; CDR3aa: CASSQVLGLAGDEQFF
abundance: -; j_gene: TRBJ2-1; v_gene: TRBV7-9; d_gene: -; CDR3nt: TGTGCCAGCAGCGCTAGAAAGTCCTACAATGAGCAGTTCTTC; CDR3aa: CASSARKSYNEQFF
abundance: many; j_gene: TRBJ2-1; v_gene: TRBV5-5; d_gene: -; CDR3nt: TGTGCCAGCAGCTTGGTGGGTAGCACGAGCTCCTACAATGAGCAGTTCTTC; CDR3aa: CASSLVGSTSSYNEQFF
abundance: once; j_gene: TRBJ2-7; v_gene: TRBV12-3/TRBV12-4; d_gene: -; CDR3nt: TGTGCCAGCAGTTCGGACAAGTCTTCCTACGAGCAGTACTTC; CDR3aa: CASSSDKSSYEQYF
abundance: -; j_gene: TRBJ2-1; v_gene: TRBV6-1; d_gene: TRBD1; CDR3nt: TGTGCCAGCAGTGAACAGGGGGTCGGTGAGCAGTTCTTC; CDR3aa: CASSEQGVGEQFF
abundance: -; j_gene: TRBJ1-5; v_gene: TRBV12-3/TRBV12-4; d_gene: TRBD1; CDR3nt: TGTGCCAGCAGTTCACTGACAGGGACTCGGCCCCAGCATTTT; CDR3aa: CASSSLTGTRPQHF
abundance: many; j_gene: TRBJ2-3; v_gene: TRBV5-1; d_gene: -; CDR3nt: TGCGCCAGCAGCTTGGCTCCAGGCCTCAAAGATACGCAGTATTTT; CDR3aa: CASSLAPGLKDTQYF
abundance: many; j_gene: TRBJ2-4; v_gene: TRBV4-1; d_gene: -; CDR3nt: TGCGCCAGCAGCCAAGAGAAATTTAAGAAATTGCTCAACATTCAGTACTTC; CDR3aa: CASSQEKFKKLLNIQYF
abundance: few; j_gene: TRBJ1-2; v_gene: TRBV5-1; d_gene: -; CDR3nt: TGCGCCAGCAGCTCTACAGGCGGGCGCGGGGGCTACACCTTC; CDR3aa: CASSSTGGRGGYTF
abundance: -; j_gene: TRBJ1-5; v_gene: TRBV6-2/TRBV6-3; d_gene: -; CDR3nt: TGTGCCAGCAGCCAACAGGTCCAGGGACAGCCCCAGCATTTT; CDR3aa: CASSQQVQGQPQHF
abundance: once; j_gene: TRBJ1-6; v_gene: TRBV2; d_gene: -; CDR3nt: TGTGCCAGCAGTGTCGGCAGAAGTTTTAATTCACCCCTCCACTTT; CDR3aa: CASSVGRSFNSPLHF
abundance: -; j_gene: TRBJ2-7; v_gene: TRBV3-1; d_gene: -; CDR3nt: TGTGCCAGCAGCCAAACGGATTACGAGCAGTACTTC; CDR3aa: CASSQTDYEQYF
abundance: many; j_gene: TRBJ2-6; v_gene: TRBV4-1; d_gene: -; CDR3nt: TGCGCCAGCAGCCAAGAAGGGTTAGGTGGGGCCAACGTCCTGACTTTC; CDR3aa: CASSQEGLGGANVLTF
abundance: -; j_gene: TRBJ2-3; v_gene: TRBV20-1; d_gene: TRBD2; CDR3nt: TGCAGTGCTAGAGATTCCCAGGGGGCCGGGACTAGCGGGAGGCTTAGCACAGATACGCAGTATTTT; CDR3aa: CSARDSQGAGTSGRLSTDTQYF
abundance: many; j_gene: TRBJ2-5; v_gene: TRBV5-1; d_gene: -; CDR3nt: TGCGCCAGCAGCCCGAGACCTAGGACTCAAGAGACCCAGTACTTC; CDR3aa: CASSPRPRTQETQYF
abundance: few; j_gene: TRBJ2-3; v_gene: TRBV18; d_gene: TRBD2; CDR3nt: TGTGCCAGCTCACCACTAGCGGGGGGCTTCACAGATACGCAGTATTTT; CDR3aa: CASSPLAGGFTDTQYF
abundance: -; j_gene: TRBJ2-5; v_gene: TRBV4-1; d_gene: -; CDR3nt: TGCGCCAGCAGCCAAGAAGGAATCCCGGGACAAGAGACCCAGTACTTC; CDR3aa: CASSQEGIPGQETQYF
abundance: -; j_gene: TRBJ2-2; v_gene: TRBV5-1; d_gene: -; CDR3nt: TGCGCCAGCAGCCTCCGCCAAGCGAACACCGGGGAGCTGTTTTTT; CDR3aa: CASSLRQANTGELFF
abundance: few; j_gene: TRBJ2-5; v_gene: TRBV9; d_gene: -; CDR3nt: TGTGCCAGCAGCCCCCGGACCTACAGCTATGAGCAGTACTTC; CDR3aa: CASSPRTYSYEQYF
abundance: few; j_gene: TRBJ2-2; v_gene: TRBV5-1; d_gene: -; CDR3nt: TGCGCCAACGACGGAAACACCGGGGAGCTGTTTTTT; CDR3aa: CANDGNTGELFF
abundance: -; j_gene: TRBJ2-5; v_gene: TRBV20-1; d_gene: TRBD1; CDR3nt: TGCAGTGCTAGAGATCGGAGGACAGGGGGCCGAGAGACCCAGTACTTC; CDR3aa: CSARDRRTGGRETQYF
abundance: few; j_gene: TRBJ1-4; v_gene: TRBV28; d_gene: TRBD1; CDR3nt: TGTGCCAGCAGTCTTGGACAGGGGGCGAGGGAAAAACTGTTTTTT; CDR3aa: CASSLGQGAREKLFF
abundance: -; j_gene: TRBJ1-2; v_gene: TRBV28; d_gene: TRBD1; CDR3nt: TGTGCCAGCAGCGCTACCGTCGACAGGGACCGGGGCTACACCTTC; CDR3aa: CASSATVDRDRGYTF
abundance: many; j_gene: TRBJ1-2; v_gene: TRBV12-3/TRBV12-4; d_gene: -; CDR3nt: TGTGCCAGCAGTTTCATTGATGGCTACACCTTC; CDR3aa: CASSFIDGYTF
abundance: -; j_gene: TRBJ2-7; v_gene: TRBV7-9; d_gene: TRBD1; CDR3nt: TGTGCCAGCAGCTCCCCATGGACAGGGCACGAGCAGTACTTC; CDR3aa: CASSSPWTGHEQYF